A single TCR beta chain is shown here with its context. Its matching antigen is unknown. Germline CDR1 reads DFQATT; CDR2 reads SNEGSKA (reference sequence). The CDR3 extends over 14 amino acids. Trimming removed 6 bases from V and 6 bases from J, with 18 bases in between. A single record per CDR3 protein comes from TCRdb applying MiXCR to the 5' RACE reads. The sample records more than 25,000 distinct CDR3 sequences, around 4.4% being singletons. This sample was included in a study of early T cells in non-severe SARS-CoV-2 infection. Overall study findings and caveats: Matching results from VDJdb favored anti-spike CD8 responses, leaving private and CD4 specificities undetected.

The sequencing input was whole blood. The receptor's source is an adult who was a healthcare worker with PCR-confirmed SARS-CoV-2 infection or an uninfected control (not recorded which). The rearrangement joins TRBV20-1 to TRBJ2-1; D may correspond to TRBD1 or TRBD2 (6 bases each). The CDR3 DNA sequence: TGCAGTGCCCCCGGGGGCCGTAGTGGCAATGAGCAGTTCTTC. Amino acid sequence: CSAPGGRSGNEQFF.